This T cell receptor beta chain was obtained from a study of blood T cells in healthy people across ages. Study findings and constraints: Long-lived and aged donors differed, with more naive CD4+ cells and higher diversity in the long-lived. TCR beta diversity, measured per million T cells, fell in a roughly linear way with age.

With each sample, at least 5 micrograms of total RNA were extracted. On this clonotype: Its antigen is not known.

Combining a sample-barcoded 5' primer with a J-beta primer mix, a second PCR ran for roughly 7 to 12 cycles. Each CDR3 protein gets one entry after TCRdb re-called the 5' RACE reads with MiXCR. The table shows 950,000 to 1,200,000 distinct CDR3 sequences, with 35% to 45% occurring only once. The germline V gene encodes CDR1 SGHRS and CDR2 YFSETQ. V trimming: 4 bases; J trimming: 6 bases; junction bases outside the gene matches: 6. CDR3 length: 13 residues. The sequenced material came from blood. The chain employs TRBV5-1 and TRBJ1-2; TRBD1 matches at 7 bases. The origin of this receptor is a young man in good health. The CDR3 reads CASSPTGVNGYTF. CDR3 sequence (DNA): TGCGCCAGCAGCCCCACAGGGGTAAATGGCTACACCTTC.